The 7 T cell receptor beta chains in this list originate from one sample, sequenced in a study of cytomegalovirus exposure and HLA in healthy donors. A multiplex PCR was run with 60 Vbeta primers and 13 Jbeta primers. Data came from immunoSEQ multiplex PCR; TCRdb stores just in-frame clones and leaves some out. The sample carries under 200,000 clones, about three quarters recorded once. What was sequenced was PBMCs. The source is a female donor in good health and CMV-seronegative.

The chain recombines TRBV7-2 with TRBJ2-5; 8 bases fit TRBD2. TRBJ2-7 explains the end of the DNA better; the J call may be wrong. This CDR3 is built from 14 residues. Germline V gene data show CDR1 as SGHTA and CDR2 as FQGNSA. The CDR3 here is CASSSRLAIYEQYF. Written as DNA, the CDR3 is TGTGCCAGCAGCTCCCGACTAGCGATCTACGAGCAGTACTTC.

CDR3 DNA sequence: TGTGCCAGCAGCCAAGGGTCGGGGAGGTTAGAGACCCAGTACTTC. As protein: CASSQGSGRLETQYF. This chain connects TRBV28 to TRBJ2-5; possibly TRBD2 for D (6 bases). The germline CDR1 and CDR2 sequences are MDHEN and SYDVKM. The V and J ends lost 6 bases and 4 bases respectively, with 18 bases between them. The CDR3 is made up of 15 amino acids.

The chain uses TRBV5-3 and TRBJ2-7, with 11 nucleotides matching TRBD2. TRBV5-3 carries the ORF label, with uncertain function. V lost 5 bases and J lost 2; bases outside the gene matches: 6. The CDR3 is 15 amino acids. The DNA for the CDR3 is TGTGCCAGAAGGAAAACTAGCGGGGGCCCCTACGAGCAGTACTTC. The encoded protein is CARRKTSGGPYEQYF.

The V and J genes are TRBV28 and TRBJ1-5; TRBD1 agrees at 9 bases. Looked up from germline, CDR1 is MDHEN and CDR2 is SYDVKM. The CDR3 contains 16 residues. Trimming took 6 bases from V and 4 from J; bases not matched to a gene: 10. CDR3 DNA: TGTGCCAGCAGGCTAGGGACAGGGACTGGTAATCAGCCCCAGCATTTT. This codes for CASRLGTGTGNQPQHF.

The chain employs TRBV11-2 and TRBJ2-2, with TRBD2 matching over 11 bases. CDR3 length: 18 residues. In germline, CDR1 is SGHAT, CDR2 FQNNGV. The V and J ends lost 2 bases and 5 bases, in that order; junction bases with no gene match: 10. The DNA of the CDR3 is TGTGCCAGCAGCTTACGCCCCGGGACTAGCGGCTCAACCGGGGAGCTGTTTTTT. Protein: CASSLRPGTSGSTGELFF.

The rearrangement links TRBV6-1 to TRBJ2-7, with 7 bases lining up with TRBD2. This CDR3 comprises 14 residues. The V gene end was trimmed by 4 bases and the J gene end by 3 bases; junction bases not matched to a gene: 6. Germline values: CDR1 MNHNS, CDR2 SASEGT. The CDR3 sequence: CASSGSGIIYEQYF. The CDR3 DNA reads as TGTGCCAGCAGTGGAAGCGGGATTATCTACGAGCAGTACTTC.

CDR3 residues: CASSLQAGGTNYGYTF. DNA for the CDR3: TGTGCCAGCAGCCTCCAAGCAGGGGGAACTAACTATGGCTACACCTTC. The rearrangement uses TRBV5-4 and TRBJ1-2; 7 nucleotides line up with TRBD1. Looked up from germline, CDR1 is SGHNT and CDR2 is YYREEE (reference sequence). J lost 0 bases, V lost 4 bases, and 9 bases had no gene match. The CDR3 runs 16 residues.